This T cell receptor beta chain originates from a study of blood T cell repertoires in COVID-19 (dated by TCRdb to the early 2020s). About the full investigation: Collaborator samples came from the United States, Italy and Spain and covered acute and convalescent phases of COVID-19. The prospective study material was composed of cDNA or gDNA derived from T cells, B-cell-depleted T cells, or PBMCs. The dataset comprised deeply sampled blood TCRbeta repertoires from subjects exposed to, actively infected with, or recovered from COVID-19. The repertoires were made available in a free public database intended to serve as a resource for research on the immune response to SARS-CoV-2. Samples came from the ongoing ImmuneRACE study (first 160 participants) plus 1,254 subjects from 6 global collaborators. Nearly every sample came with metadata listing a de-identified subject ID, COVID-19 status, age in years and sex. Where HLA class I and class II types were available, the types were taken from metadata supplied by the sample provider, not from assay-based typing.

The collaborating institutions used their own protocols to collect whole blood in K2EDTA tubes. For TCRbeta analysis, collaborators shipped samples as frozen whole blood, isolated PBMCs, or DNA extracted from either of those sample types. Here is what the overall study found, with its caveats: The quantity of clinical and demographic metadata differed by source and by participant and was supplied without curation.

TCRbeta CDR3 regions were amplified from genomic DNA by means of the immunoSEQ Assay, a bias-controlled multiplex PCR. The paper's data handling went like this. The number of nucleated cells in each sample was estimated by amplification of reference gene primers within the assay. To quantify the absolute abundance of each unique TCRbeta CDR3 rearrangement, sequence reads were collapsed and filtered. Productive Simpson clonality was computed per sample as the square root of Simpson's diversity index over productive rearrangements. Sourced from immuneACCESS, this table was stored by TCRdb with only in-frame sequences that have V and J called. A share of the clones is absent; for the studies checked, an unresolved V gene accounts for under half, and the remainder has no known explanation. V and J calls and clone size are as listed in that table; D and trimming were resolved from the DNA. The sample yields 75,000 to 95,000 clones; roughly nine tenths were counted once. Approximately 1.7% of the sample is taken by the ten largest.

Concerning this clone: Its binding antigen is unknown. Qualities for individual bases were not recorded, and no much larger clone is one base off.

Including the terminal cysteine and phenylalanine, the CDR3 comprises 17 residues. The CDR3 DNA has 51 bases and is translated from base 1. The specimen sequenced was peripheral blood. The receptor chain draws on TRBV21-1 and TRBJ2-3; TRBD2 is taken as the D call from the table, unchecked against the DNA. TRBV21-1 is a known pseudogene. The sequence derives from a man aged 55 to 69 with acute or convalescent COVID-19. The bases are TGTGCCAGCGGTAGCGGCAATCGGGGCGGGAGGGATGATACGCAGTATTTT. It is translated as CASGSGNRGGRDDTQYF.